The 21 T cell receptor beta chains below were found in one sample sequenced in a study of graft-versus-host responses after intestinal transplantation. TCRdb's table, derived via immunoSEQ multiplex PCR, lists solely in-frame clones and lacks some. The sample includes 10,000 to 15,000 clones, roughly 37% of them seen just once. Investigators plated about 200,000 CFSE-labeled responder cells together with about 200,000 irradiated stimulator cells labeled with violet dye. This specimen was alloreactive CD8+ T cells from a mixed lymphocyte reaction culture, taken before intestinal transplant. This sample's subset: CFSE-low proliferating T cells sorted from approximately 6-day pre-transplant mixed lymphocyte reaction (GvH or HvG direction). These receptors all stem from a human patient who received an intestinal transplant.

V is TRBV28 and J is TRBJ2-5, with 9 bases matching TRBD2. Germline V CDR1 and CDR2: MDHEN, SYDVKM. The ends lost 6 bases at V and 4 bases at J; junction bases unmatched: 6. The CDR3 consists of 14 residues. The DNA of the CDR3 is TGTGCCAGCAGGGCGGGGGGGACTGGAGAGACCCAGTACTTC. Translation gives CASRAGGTGETQYF.

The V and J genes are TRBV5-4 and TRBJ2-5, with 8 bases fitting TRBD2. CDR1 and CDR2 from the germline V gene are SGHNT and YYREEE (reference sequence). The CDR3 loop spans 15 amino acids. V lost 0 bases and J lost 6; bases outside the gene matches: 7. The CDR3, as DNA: TGTGCCAGCAGCTTGGGAGCGGGAGCAGGAAAGACCCAGTACTTC. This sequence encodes CASSLGAGAGKTQYF.

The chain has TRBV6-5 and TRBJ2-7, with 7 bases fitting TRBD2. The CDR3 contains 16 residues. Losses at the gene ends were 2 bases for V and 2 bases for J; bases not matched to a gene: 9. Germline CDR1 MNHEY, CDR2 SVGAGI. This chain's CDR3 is CASSYPLRGGTYEQYF. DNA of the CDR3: TGTGCCAGCAGTTACCCACTTAGGGGAGGGACCTACGAGCAGTACTTC.

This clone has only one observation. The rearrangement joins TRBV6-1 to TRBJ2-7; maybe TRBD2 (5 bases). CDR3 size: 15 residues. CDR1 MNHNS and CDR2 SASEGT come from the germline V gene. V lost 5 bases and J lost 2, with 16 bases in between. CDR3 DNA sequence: TGTGCCAGCAGTCCCGGGATCCAGGAAACCTACGAGCAGTACTTC. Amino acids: CASSPGIQETYEQYF.

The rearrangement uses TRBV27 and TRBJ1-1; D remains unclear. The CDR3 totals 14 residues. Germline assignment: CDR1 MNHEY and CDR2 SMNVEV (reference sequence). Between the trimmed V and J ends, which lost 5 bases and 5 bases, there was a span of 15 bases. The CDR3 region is CASSPTPRGTEAFF. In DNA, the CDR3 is TGTGCCAGCAGTCCCACACCGCGGGGAACTGAAGCTTTCTTT.

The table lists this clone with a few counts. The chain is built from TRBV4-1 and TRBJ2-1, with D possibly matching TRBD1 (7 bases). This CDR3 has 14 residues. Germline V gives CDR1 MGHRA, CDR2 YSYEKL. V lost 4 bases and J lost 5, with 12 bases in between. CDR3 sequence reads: CASSRGTADNEQFF. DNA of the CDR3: TGCGCCAGCAGCCGCGGGACAGCCGACAATGAGCAGTTCTTC.

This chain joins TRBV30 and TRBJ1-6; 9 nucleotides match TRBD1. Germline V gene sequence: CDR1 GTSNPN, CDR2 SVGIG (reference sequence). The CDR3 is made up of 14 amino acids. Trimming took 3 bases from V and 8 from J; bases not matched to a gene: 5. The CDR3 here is CAWRWGQGDSPLHF. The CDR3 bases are TGTGCCTGGAGATGGGGACAGGGTGATTCACCCCTCCACTTT. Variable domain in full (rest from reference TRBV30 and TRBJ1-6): SQTIHQWPATLVQPVGSPLSLECTVEGTSNPNLYWYRQAAGRGLQLLFYSVGIGQISSEVPQNLSASRPQDRQFILSSKKLLLSDSGFYLCAWRWGQGDSPLHFGNGTRLTVT.

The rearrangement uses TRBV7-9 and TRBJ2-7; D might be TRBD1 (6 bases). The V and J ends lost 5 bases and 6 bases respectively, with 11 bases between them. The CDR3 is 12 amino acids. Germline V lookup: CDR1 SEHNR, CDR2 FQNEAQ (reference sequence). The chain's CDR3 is CASSPQGSEQYF. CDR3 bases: TGTGCCAGCAGCCCTCAGGGGAGCGAGCAGTACTTC. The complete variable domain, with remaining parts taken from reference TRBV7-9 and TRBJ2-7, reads DTGVSQNPRHKITKRGQNVTFRCDPISEHNRLYWYRQTLGQGPEFLTYFQNEAQLEKSRLLSDRFSAERPKGSFSTLEIQRTEQGDSAMYLCASSPQGSEQYFGPGTRLTVT.

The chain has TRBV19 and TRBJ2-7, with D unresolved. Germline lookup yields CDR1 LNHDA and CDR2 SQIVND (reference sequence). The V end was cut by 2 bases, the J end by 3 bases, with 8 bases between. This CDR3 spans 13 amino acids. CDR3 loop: CASSITQSYEQYF. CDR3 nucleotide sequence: TGTGCCAGTAGTATAACACAGAGCTACGAGCAGTACTTC. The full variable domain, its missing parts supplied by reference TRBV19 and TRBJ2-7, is DGGITQSPKYLFRKEGQNVTLSCEQNLNHDAMYWYRQDPGQGLRLIYYSQIVNDFQKGDIAEGYSVSREKKESFPLTVTSAQKNPTAFYLCASSITQSYEQYFGPGTRLTVT.

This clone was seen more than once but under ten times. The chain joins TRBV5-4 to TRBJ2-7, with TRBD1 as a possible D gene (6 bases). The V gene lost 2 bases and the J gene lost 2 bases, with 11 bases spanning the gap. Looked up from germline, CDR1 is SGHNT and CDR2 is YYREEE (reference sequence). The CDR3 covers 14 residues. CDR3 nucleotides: TGTGCCAGCAGCTTCGCGACAGGCACCTACGAGCAGTACTTC. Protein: CASSFATGTYEQYF.

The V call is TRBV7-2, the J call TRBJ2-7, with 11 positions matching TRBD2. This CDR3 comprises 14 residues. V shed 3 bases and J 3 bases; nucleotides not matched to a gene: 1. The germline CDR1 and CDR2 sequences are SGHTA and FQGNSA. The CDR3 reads CASSFGTSGYEQYF. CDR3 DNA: TGTGCCAGCAGCTTCGGGACTAGCGGCTACGAGCAGTACTTC.

The CDR3: CASSLETEGQYEQFF. As DNA, the CDR3 is TGTGCCAGCAGCTTAGAGACAGAGGGACAATATGAGCAGTTCTTC. The V and J genes are TRBV7-6 and TRBJ2-1; a possible D gene is TRBD1 (6 bases). The CDR3 spans 15 residues. The germline V and J ends were trimmed by 1 base and 8 bases, with 15 bases remaining between them. Germline V gives CDR1 SGHVS, CDR2 FNYEAQ. The variable domain in full, with the rest retrieved from reference TRBV7-6 and TRBJ2-1, is GAGVSQSPRYKVTKRGQDVALRCDPISGHVSLYWYRQALGQGPEFLTYFNYEAQQDKSGLPNDRFSAERPEGSISTLTIQRTEQRDSAMYRCASSLETEGQYEQFFGPGTRLTVL.

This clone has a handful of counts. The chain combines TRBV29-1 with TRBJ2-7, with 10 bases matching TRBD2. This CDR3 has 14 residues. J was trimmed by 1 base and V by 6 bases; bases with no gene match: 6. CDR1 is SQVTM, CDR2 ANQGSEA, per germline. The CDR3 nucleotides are TGCAGCGTCTCCGGACTAGCGGCTTCCTACGAGCAGTACTTC. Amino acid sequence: CSVSGLAASYEQYF.

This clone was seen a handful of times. In DNA form, the CDR3 reads TGTGCCAGCAGCTTAGGGGACAGCTCCTACGAGCAGTACTTC. Protein product: CASSLGDSSYEQYF. The rearrangement joins TRBV7-7 to TRBJ2-7, with 7 bases aligning to TRBD1. The V gene's germline CDR1 is SSHAT and CDR2 FNYEAQ (reference sequence). The CDR3 totals 14 residues. V gave up 1 base and J gave up 0 bases; unmatched junction bases: 0.

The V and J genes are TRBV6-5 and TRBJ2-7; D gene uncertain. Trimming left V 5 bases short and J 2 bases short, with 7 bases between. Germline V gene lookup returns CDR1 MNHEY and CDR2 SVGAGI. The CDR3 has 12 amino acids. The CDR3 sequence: CASSAVAYEQYF. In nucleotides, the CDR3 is TGTGCCAGCAGTGCGGTCGCCTACGAGCAGTACTTC.

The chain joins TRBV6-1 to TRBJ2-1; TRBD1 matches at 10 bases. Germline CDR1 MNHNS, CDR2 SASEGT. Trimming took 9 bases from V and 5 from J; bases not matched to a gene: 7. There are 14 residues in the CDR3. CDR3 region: CASLGTGAHNEQFF. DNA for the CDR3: TGTGCCAGTCTAGGGACAGGGGCCCACAATGAGCAGTTCTTC.

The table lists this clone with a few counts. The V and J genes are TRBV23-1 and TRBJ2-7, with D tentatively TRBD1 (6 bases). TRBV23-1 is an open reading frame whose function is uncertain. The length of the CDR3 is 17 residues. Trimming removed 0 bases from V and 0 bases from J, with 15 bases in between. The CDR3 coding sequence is TGCGCCAGCAGTCAATCTTCCGACCGGGACAACTCCTACGAGCAGTACTTC. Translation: CASSQSSDRDNSYEQYF.

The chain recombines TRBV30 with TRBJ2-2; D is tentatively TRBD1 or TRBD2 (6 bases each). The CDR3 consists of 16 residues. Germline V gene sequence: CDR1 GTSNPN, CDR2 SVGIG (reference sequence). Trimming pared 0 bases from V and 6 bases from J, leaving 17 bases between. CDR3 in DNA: TGTGCCTGGAGTGTACCCACGGGGGCTTATTCCGGGGAGCTGTTTTTT. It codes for CAWSVPTGAYSGELFF.

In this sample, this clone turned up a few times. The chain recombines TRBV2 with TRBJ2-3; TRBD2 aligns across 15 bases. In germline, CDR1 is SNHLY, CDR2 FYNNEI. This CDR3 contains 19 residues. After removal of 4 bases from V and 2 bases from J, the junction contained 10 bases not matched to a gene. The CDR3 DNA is TGTGCCAGCAGTGTGTTTCCCGGGACTAGCGGGAGGTTCACAGATACGCAGTATTTT. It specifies CASSVFPGTSGRFTDTQYF.

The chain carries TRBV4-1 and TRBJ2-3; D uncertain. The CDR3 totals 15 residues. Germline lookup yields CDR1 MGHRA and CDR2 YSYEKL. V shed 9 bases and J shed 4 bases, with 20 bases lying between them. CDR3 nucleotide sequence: TGCGCCAGTACGCTCGGGCCCCAACTCCCAGATACGCAGTATTTT. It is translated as CASTLGPQLPDTQYF.

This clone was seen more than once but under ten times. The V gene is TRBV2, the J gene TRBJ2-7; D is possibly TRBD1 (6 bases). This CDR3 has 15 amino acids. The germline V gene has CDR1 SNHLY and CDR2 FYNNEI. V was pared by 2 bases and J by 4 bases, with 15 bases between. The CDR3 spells CASSEISGRGYEQYF. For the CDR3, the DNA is TGTGCCAGCAGTGAAATTTCAGGCAGGGGATACGAGCAGTACTTC.